This TCR beta chain came from a study of blood T cells in healthy people across ages. This CDR3 comprises 16 residues. Germline lookup yields CDR1 LGHNA and CDR2 YNFKEQ. V lost 5 bases and J 5 bases, leaving 22 bases between the germline ends. Then a second PCR, running roughly 6 to 12 cycles, was carried out with a sample-barcoded 5' primer and a J-beta primer mix. The template-switch adaptor was a 5' adaptor with 12 random nucleotides. It tagged each cDNA molecule. TCRdb ran MiXCR on the 5' RACE reads and lists one entry per CDR3 protein. The data hold about 970,000 distinct CDR3 sequences, with approximately 50% observed a single time. Approximately 10 milliliters was the volume of peripheral blood drawn from each donor.

This clonotype originated in a woman between 55 and 75 years old in good health. Source material: blood. The chain is built from TRBV4-2 and TRBJ2-7, with D possibly called TRBD1 or TRBD2 (5 bases each). CDR3 residues: CASSVRLWGRDHEQYF. The CDR3 region has the DNA TGTGCCAGCAGCGTTCGCCTGTGGGGTCGGGACCACGAGCAGTACTTC.